This paragraph reports one TCR beta chain. The record originates from a study of blood T cell repertoires in COVID-19. Study information: Both acute and convalescent COVID-19 samples were obtained from the United States, Italy and Spain. Nucleic acid was either cDNA or gDNA, and it came from T cells, B-cell-depleted T cells, or PBMCs.

Per the authors' pipeline: Reference gene primer amplification yielded estimated nucleated cell counts. Using immunoSEQ multiplex PCR, the repertoire was profiled, and TCRdb retains in-frame clones only, with some absent. V and J calls and clone size are copied from that table; D and trimming were computed from the DNA. The sample includes some 65,000 clones, about four fifths seen only once; the top ten take roughly 9.7%. The CDR3 spans 16 residues. Germline values: CDR1 WSHSY, CDR2 SAAADI. Trimming removed 1 base at V and 0 bases at J, with 10 bases between. The rearrangement uses TRBV10-2 and TRBJ2-1; unclear D gene. Sequencing was carried out using peripheral blood. The receptor comes from a human donor in a cohort sampled during active COVID-19. This chain's CDR3 is CASSELRPSSYNEQFF. In nucleotides, the CDR3 is TGCGCCAGCAGTGAGTTGCGGCCTAGCTCCTACAATGAGCAGTTCTTC.